The rows below give T cell receptor beta chains drawn from one sample of a study of cytomegalovirus exposure and HLA in healthy donors. Profiling relied on immunoSEQ multiplex PCR, and the TCRdb table lists in-frame clones only, not all of them. The sample lists over 80,000 clones, around 80% seen once, with 16% in the top ten. What was sequenced was PBMCs. These TCRs come from a man aged 60 to 75 in good health and CMV-seropositive. The CDR3 runs from the conserved cysteine through the conserved F or W. The order of the fields is J gene, D gene, CDR3 length, clone size, V gene, CDR3 protein, CDR3 DNA. D genes are given only for firm matches. Size values are once, few and many counts, or a class for expanded clones, and some rows have none.

>TRBJ1-6|-|14|-|TRBV7-2
CASSQQGINSPLHF
TGTGCCAGCAGCCAACAGGGAATTAATTCACCCCTCCACTTT
>TRBJ2-2|TRBD2|15|-|TRBV5-1
CASSLRLAGTGELFF
TGCGCCAGCAGCTTGCGGCTAGCGGGGACCGGGGAGCTGTTTTTT
>TRBJ2-2|TRBD1|17|-|TRBV27
CASSFAPGQGNTGELFF
TGTGCCAGCAGTTTTGCCCCCGGACAGGGGAACACCGGGGAGCTGTTTTTT
>TRBJ2-7|-|13|-|TRBV5-5
CASSFVAVYEQYF
TGTGCCAGCAGCTTTGTGGCAGTTTACGAGCAGTACTTC
>TRBJ1-2|TRBD1|14|few|TRBV10-2
CASKNRGRGNGYTF
TGCGCCAGCAAAAACAGGGGGCGCGGAAATGGCTACACCTTC
>TRBJ2-7|-|13|-|TRBV7-2
CASSFAVSYEQYF
TGTGCCAGCAGCTTTGCGGTATCCTACGAGCAGTACTTC
>TRBJ1-2|-|15|few|TRBV4-3
CASSHEKGDLYGYTF
TGCGCCAGCAGCCACGAAAAAGGAGATCTCTATGGCTACACCTTC
>TRBJ2-1|TRBD1|14|-|TRBV9
CASSVGTGWKEQFF
TGTGCCAGCAGCGTCGGGACAGGGTGGAAGGAGCAGTTCTTC
>TRBJ1-2|TRBD1|15|-|TRBV6-5
CASTLARGRNYGYTF
TGTGCCAGCACCCTTGCTAGGGGGCGGAACTATGGCTACACCTTC
>TRBJ2-2|TRBD2|17|-|TRBV6-4
CASSASSGGSNTGELFF
TGTGCCAGCAGTGCCTCTAGCGGGGGGTCGAACACCGGGGAGCTGTTTTTT
>TRBJ1-6|-|13|-|TRBV19
CASSMGGYSSLHF
TGTGCCAGTAGTATGGGGGGATATTCATCCCTCCACTTT
>TRBJ2-2|-|13|-|TRBV9
CASSVAGTGELFF
TGTGCCAGCAGCGTAGCAGGGACCGGGGAGCTGTTTTTT
>TRBJ2-7|-|11|-|TRBV29-1
CSVGKGYEQYF
TGCAGCGTTGGGAAGGGGTACGAGCAGTACTTC
>TRBJ2-7|TRBD1|14|-|TRBV27
CASSLATGGYEQYF
TGTGCCAGCAGTTTAGCGACAGGGGGCTACGAGCAGTACTTC
>TRBJ2-7|-|12|-|TRBV7-9
CASSGQIYEQYF
TGTGCCAGCAGCGGACAGATCTACGAGCAGTACTTC
>TRBJ2-7|TRBD2|16|-|TRBV4-3
CASSQDLAGGTYEQYF
TGCGCCAGCAGCCAAGATCTTGCGGGGGGTACGTACGAGCAGTACTTC
>TRBJ1-5|TRBD1|14|-|TRBV6-1
CASTLTGGYQPQHF
TGTGCCAGCACTCTGACAGGGGGCTATCAGCCCCAGCATTTT
>TRBJ2-7|-|15|-|TRBV5-1
CASSWGDSTIYEQYF
TGCGCCAGCAGCTGGGGGGACAGCACCATCTACGAGCAGTACTTC
>TRBJ1-6|-|14|-|TRBV5-1
CASSLQVSGSPLHF
TGCGCCAGCAGCTTACAGGTTTCAGGTTCACCCCTCCACTTT
>TRBJ2-4|-|15|-|TRBV18
CASSPPGQQKNIQYF
TGTGCCAGCTCACCACCGGGGCAGCAGAAAAACATTCAGTACTTC
>TRBJ2-2|TRBD1|16|-|TRBV2
CASSGIAGQGTGELFF
TGTGCCAGCAGTGGAATAGCGGGACAGGGGACCGGGGAGCTGTTTTTT
>TRBJ2-7|TRBD1|12|-|TRBV29-1
CSVQGAPYEQYF
TGCAGCGTACAGGGGGCACCCTACGAGCAGTACTTC
>TRBJ2-1|TRBD2|13|-|TRBV7-3
CASSERLAGGQFF
TGTGCCAGCAGCGAACGACTAGCGGGGGGGCAGTTCTTC
>TRBJ2-1|TRBD1|14|-|TRBV18
CASSPETGAGEQFF
TGTGCCAGCTCACCGGAGACAGGGGCGGGTGAGCAGTTCTTC
>TRBJ2-3|TRBD2|16|-|TRBV4-2
CASSRLLAGVGDTQYF
TGTGCCAGCAGCCGATTACTAGCGGGGGTGGGAGATACGCAGTATTTT
>TRBJ2-3|-|13|-|TRBV5-6
CASSFYGGDTQYF
TGTGCCAGCAGCTTCTACGGGGGAGATACGCAGTATTTT
>TRBJ2-3|TRBD2|13|-|TRBV19
CAAGRGRTDTQYF
TGTGCCGCAGGGAGGGGACGCACAGATACGCAGTATTTT
>TRBJ1-4|-|16|-|TRBV9
CASSPPSQGGDEKLFF
TGTGCCAGCAGCCCCCCCTCCCAGGGAGGAGATGAAAAACTGTTTTTT
>TRBJ2-7|-|14|few|TRBV5-6
CASSLPGRLYEQYF
TGTGCCAGCAGCTTACCCGGCAGGCTCTACGAGCAGTACTTC